The 20 T cell receptor beta chains below come from one sample, sequenced in a study of cytomegalovirus exposure and HLA in healthy donors. Use of 60 Vbeta and 13 Jbeta primers characterized the PCR. The repertoire was sequenced with immunoSEQ multiplex PCR; TCRdb's copy has only in-frame clones and lacks some. Altogether 65,000 to 90,000 clones are present, roughly 85% being singletons, with the ten largest covering over 2%. The sequencing input was PBMCs. Every receptor here comes from a man in his thirties or forties in good health and CMV-seronegative.

In this sample, this clone turned up a few times. The V call is TRBV5-1, the J call TRBJ2-1; D may be TRBD1 (6 bases). Trimming left V 5 bases short and J 4 bases short, with 19 bases between. Looked up from germline, CDR1 is SGHRS and CDR2 is YFSETQ. The CDR3 contains 16 residues. The CDR3 loop reads CASRRGSTDLYNEQFF. CDR3 in DNA: TGCGCCAGCAGGAGGGGGAGCACTGACCTTTACAATGAGCAGTTCTTC.

The V call is TRBV27, the J call TRBJ2-1, with TRBD2 identical over 11 bases. After removal of 8 bases from V and 4 bases from J, the junction contained 13 bases not matched to a gene. Germline CDR1 and CDR2: MNHEY and SMNVEV (reference sequence). The CDR3 consists of 17 residues. In DNA form, the CDR3 reads TGTGCCAGCGCGACCAGACCGGGACTAGCGGCTTACAATGAGCAGTTCTTC. Translation: CASATRPGLAAYNEQFF.

This clone has a handful of counts. Other nucleotide sequences from this sample produce the same CDR3. This sequence joins TRBV27 and TRBJ2-1; 9 bases fit TRBD1. The CDR3 is made up of 13 amino acids. CDR1 and CDR2 (germline): MNHEY, SMNVEV (reference sequence). Germline trimming cut 6 bases from V and 6 bases from J; bases unmatched to any gene: 3. The CDR3 reads CASRPTGGNEQFF. The CDR3 nucleotides are TGTGCCAGCAGGCCGACAGGGGGCAATGAGCAGTTCTTC.

V is TRBV11-2 and J is TRBJ2-1; D not resolved. This CDR3 has 13 residues. Germline V gives CDR1 SGHAT, CDR2 FQNNGV. Trimming cost V 5 bases and J 10 bases, with 15 bases left between them. The DNA of the CDR3 is TGTGCCAGCAGCGAGGAGCCTCGCTACGAGCAGTTCTTC. Its protein product is CASSEEPRYEQFF.

The J gene is TRBJ1-1, the V gene TRBV6-1; unclear D gene. V was clipped by 5 bases and J by 5 bases, with 15 bases between them. The CDR3 consists of 14 residues. Germline V gene data show CDR1 as MNHNS and CDR2 as SASEGT. CDR3 loop: CASSTISAGTEAFF. The CDR3 nucleotides read TGTGCCAGCAGTACAATAAGTGCGGGGACTGAAGCTTTCTTT.

CDR3 sequence (DNA): TGTGCCAGCAGCTTAGGCAGGGCCACTGAAGCTTTCTTT. This encodes CASSLGRATEAFF. The V call is TRBV11-2, the J call TRBJ1-1; D might be TRBD1 (5 bases). The V end lost 1 base, the J end lost 4 bases, and 7 bases lay between the germline ends. The germline gives CDR1 SGHAT, CDR2 FQNNGV. This CDR3 is 13 amino acids long.

The chain recombines TRBV5-4 with TRBJ2-1; 8 bases agree with TRBD1. V shed 1 base, J shed 5 bases, and the junction held 5 bases outside the gene matches. The CDR3 sequence is 15 residues long. CDR1 and CDR2 (germline): SGHNT, YYREEE (reference sequence). The CDR3, as DNA: TGTGCCAGCAGCTTGTCCGGGACAGGTCACAATGAGCAGTTCTTC. The encoded protein is CASSLSGTGHNEQFF.

The chain has TRBV2 and TRBJ2-7, with D possibly TRBD1 on 6 matching bases. CDR1 and CDR2 (germline): SNHLY, FYNNEI. V was clipped by 5 bases and J by 4 bases, with 12 bases between them. This CDR3 is built from 13 residues. The CDR3 nucleotides are TGTGCCAGCAGTACAGGGTATCGTTACGAGCAGTACTTC. This codes for CASSTGYRYEQYF.

The chain uses TRBV7-2 and TRBJ2-1; TRBD2 matches 9 bases. This CDR3 is 15 amino acids long. The ends lost 0 bases at V and 6 bases at J; junction bases unmatched: 3. Germline CDR1 is SGHTA and CDR2 is FQGNSA. CDR3 in amino acids: CASSLAASGTNEQFF. CDR3 in DNA: TGTGCCAGCAGCTTAGCGGCTAGCGGGACCAATGAGCAGTTCTTC.

The table lists this clone with a few counts. The rearrangement uses TRBV6-1 and TRBJ2-3; D is unresolved. CDR3 size: 14 residues. The V gene lost 4 bases and the J gene lost 0 bases, with 8 bases spanning the gap. CDR1 is MNHNS, CDR2 SASEGT, per germline. Written as DNA, the CDR3 is TGTGCCAGCAGTGGTACGGTTAGCACAGATACGCAGTATTTT. Translated, it gives CASSGTVSTDTQYF.

This clone has just a few counts. The rearrangement links TRBV6-4 to TRBJ2-2; 8 bases align to TRBD1. The CDR3 totals 18 residues. The ends lost 2 bases at V and 2 bases at J; junction bases unmatched: 10. Germline CDR1 reads MRHNA; CDR2 reads SNTAGT. The CDR3 sequence: CASSDQGGTGSNTGELFF. The CDR3 nucleotides are TGTGCCAGCAGTGACCAAGGTGGGACAGGATCTAACACCGGGGAGCTGTTTTTT.

The gene calls are TRBV5-1 and TRBJ2-5, with TRBD1 identical over 7 bases. V lost 0 bases, J lost 5 bases, and 10 bases stayed unmatched. CDR3 length: 16 residues. Germline CDR1 is SGHRS and CDR2 is YFSETQ. CDR3 nucleotides: TGCGCCAGCAGCTTGGAAAGGGGACAGAAAGAGGAGACCCAGTACTTC. Amino acid sequence: CASSLERGQKEETQYF.

The J gene is TRBJ1-6, the V gene TRBV19, with D perhaps TRBD1 (5 bases). Trimming stripped 0 bases from V and 0 bases from J, with 15 bases between. Germline assignment: CDR1 LNHDA and CDR2 SQIVND (reference sequence). The CDR3 length is 19 residues. The CDR3 loop is CASSIEARRGSSYNSPLHF. The CDR3 region has the DNA TGTGCCAGTAGTATAGAAGCCCGACGGGGGAGCTCCTATAATTCACCCCTCCACTTT.

V gene TRBV6-5 combines with J gene TRBJ2-7; D might be TRBD1 (5 bases). The CDR3 length is 14 residues. Trimming took off 6 bases at V and 1 base at J, with 13 bases between the two ends. CDR1 MNHEY and CDR2 SVGAGI come from the germline V gene. The CDR3 loop is CASSFRDGSYEQYF. CDR3 nucleotide sequence: TGTGCCAGCAGCTTCAGGGATGGGTCCTACGAGCAGTACTTC.

This clone was picked up one time. This sequence joins TRBV5-3 and TRBJ2-2, with D perhaps TRBD2 (6 bases). TRBV5-3 is marked as an open reading frame, function uncertain. The CDR3 is made up of 15 amino acids. Trimming stripped 4 bases from V and 3 bases from J, with 13 bases between. The CDR3 nucleotides are TGTGCCAGAAGCCCCAAGGGACTCCACACCGGGGAGCTGTTTTTT. Its translation is CARSPKGLHTGELFF.

The gene calls are TRBV7-3 and TRBJ2-2; 8 bases agree with TRBD2. There are 15 residues in the CDR3. After removal of 5 bases from V and 4 bases from J, the junction contained 6 bases not matched to a gene. Germline assignment: CDR1 SGHTA and CDR2 FQGTGA. CDR3 coding DNA: TGTGCCAGCAGCCAATCGGGGGGGGCCACCGGGGAGCTGTTTTTT. This codes for CASSQSGGATGELFF. Variable domain in full (rest from reference TRBV7-3 and TRBJ2-2): GAGVSQTPSNKVTEKGKYVELRCDPISGHTALYWYRQSLGQGPEFLIYFQGTGAADDSGLPNDRFFAVRPEGSVSTLKIQRTERGDSAVYLCASSQSGGATGELFFGEGSRLTVL.

The rearrangement joins TRBV9 to TRBJ2-1; 11 bases align to TRBD2. The CDR3 has 15 amino acids. Germline V gene sequence: CDR1 SGDLS, CDR2 YYNGEE. Trimming cost V 2 bases and J 4 bases; bases outside gene matches: 2. Written as DNA, the CDR3 is TGTGCCAGCAGCGTCGGGACTAGCGGTTACAATGAGCAGTTCTTC. Translating gives CASSVGTSGYNEQFF. Variable domain in full (rest from reference TRBV9 and TRBJ2-1): DSGVTQTPKHLITATGQRVTLRCSPRSGDLSVYWYQQSLDQGLQFLIQYYNGEERAKGNILERFSAQQFPDLHSELNLSSLELGDSALYFCASSVGTSGYNEQFFGPGTRLTVL.

On this clone: Because the CDR3's place on the DNA is in doubt, the DNA is left out and the CDR3 is given as listed by TCRdb. The chain couples TRBV30 to TRBJ2-6; the D call of TRBD2 is as the table states it, not checked on the DNA. Per germline, CDR1 GTSNPN and CDR2 SVGIG (reference sequence). The CDR3 is made up of 15 amino acids, end residues included. This CDR3 reads CAWSKWGRGANVLPF.

CDR3 in amino acids: CASSIPGGRETQYF. CDR3 nucleotide sequence: TGTGCCAGTAGTATACCAGGGGGGAGGGAGACCCAGTACTTC. The rearrangement joins TRBV19 to TRBJ2-5; D possibly corresponds to TRBD1 (7 bases). V lost 2 bases and J lost 5, with 12 bases in between. This CDR3 region has 14 residues. In germline, CDR1 is LNHDA, CDR2 SQIVND (reference sequence).

The V and J genes are TRBV4-3 and TRBJ1-2, with D tentatively TRBD1 (6 bases). V lost 0 bases and J 6 bases, leaving 14 bases between the germline ends. Germline V gives CDR1 LGHNA, CDR2 YSLEER. The CDR3 covers 15 residues. The CDR3 loop reads CASSQDRVTGNGYTF. In nucleotides, the CDR3 is TGCGCCAGCAGCCAAGATCGCGTGACAGGCAATGGCTACACCTTC.